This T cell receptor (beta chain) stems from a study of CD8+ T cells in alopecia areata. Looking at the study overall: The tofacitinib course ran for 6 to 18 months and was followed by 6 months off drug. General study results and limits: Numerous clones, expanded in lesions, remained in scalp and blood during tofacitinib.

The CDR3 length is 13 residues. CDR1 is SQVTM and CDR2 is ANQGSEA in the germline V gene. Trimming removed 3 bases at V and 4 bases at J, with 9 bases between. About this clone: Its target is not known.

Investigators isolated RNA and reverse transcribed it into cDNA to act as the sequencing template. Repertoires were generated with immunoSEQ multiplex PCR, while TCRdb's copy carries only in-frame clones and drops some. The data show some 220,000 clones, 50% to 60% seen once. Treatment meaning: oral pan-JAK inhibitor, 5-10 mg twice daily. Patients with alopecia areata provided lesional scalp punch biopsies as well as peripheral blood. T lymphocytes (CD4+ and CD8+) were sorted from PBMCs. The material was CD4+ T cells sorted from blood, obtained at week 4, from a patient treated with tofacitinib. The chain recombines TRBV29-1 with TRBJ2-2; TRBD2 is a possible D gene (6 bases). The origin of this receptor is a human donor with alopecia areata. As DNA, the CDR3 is TGCAGCGTTGATCAGGGAGGCACCGGGGAGCTGTTTTTT. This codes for CSVDQGGTGELFF.